The TCR beta chain described here comes from a study of blood T cell repertoires in COVID-19. Sequencing was performed with immunoSEQ multiplex PCR; in TCRdb, only in-frame clones are kept and a portion is missing. Counted here are approximately 180,000 clones, 85% to 90% occurring once; the ten biggest clones make up 15% to 20%. J gave up 4 bases and V 4 bases, and 5 bases lay outside the gene matches. The CDR3 covers 14 residues. Germline lookup yields CDR1 SGHDT and CDR2 YYEEEE. The Seattle patients, enrolled during active infection, were followed longitudinally. Sequencing was done on a sample of peripheral blood. The receptor was derived from a person in their 70s with COVID-19, enrolled during active disease. The V gene is TRBV5-6, the J gene TRBJ2-7; 10 positions agree with TRBD1. The CDR3 here is CASSNPGQGYEQYF. CDR3 bases: TGTGCCAGCAGCAACCCGGGACAGGGGTACGAGCAGTACTTC.